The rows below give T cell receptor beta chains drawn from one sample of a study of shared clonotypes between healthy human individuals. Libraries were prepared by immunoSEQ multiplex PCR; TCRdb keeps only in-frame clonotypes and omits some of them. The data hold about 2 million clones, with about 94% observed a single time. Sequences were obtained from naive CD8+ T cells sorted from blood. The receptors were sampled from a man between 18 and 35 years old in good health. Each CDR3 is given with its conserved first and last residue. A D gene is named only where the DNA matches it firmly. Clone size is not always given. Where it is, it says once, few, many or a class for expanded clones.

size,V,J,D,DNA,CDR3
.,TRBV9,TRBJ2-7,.,TGTGCCAGCAGCGTAGGGGGTCTCGAGCAGTACTTC,CASSVGGLEQYF
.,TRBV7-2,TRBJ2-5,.,TGTGCCAGCAGCTACACCGGGGCCCAAGGAGAGACCCAGTACTTC,CASSYTGAQGETQYF
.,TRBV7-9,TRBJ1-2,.,TGTGCCAGCAGCTTACTGGAGGATGACCTCTATGGCTACACCTTC,CASSLLEDDLYGYTF
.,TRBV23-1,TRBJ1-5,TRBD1,TGCGCCAGCAGTCAAAACCCACCCCCGACAGGGGGCGGTCAGCCCCAGCATTTT,CASSQNPPPTGGGQPQHF
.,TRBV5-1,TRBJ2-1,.,TGCGCCAGCAGTTCGTCCGGGTCCTACAATGAGCAGTTCTTC,CASSSSGSYNEQFF
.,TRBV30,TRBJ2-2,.,TGTGCCTGGAGTTTCAGGGTCACCGGGGAGCTGTTTTTT,CAWSFRVTGELFF
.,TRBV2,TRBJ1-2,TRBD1,TGTGCCAGCGATGACAGGGGGCCGAATGGCTACACCTTC,CASDDRGPNGYTF
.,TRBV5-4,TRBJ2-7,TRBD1,TGTGCCAGCAGCGGGACAGGGGAAGCTGACGAGCAGTACTTC,CASSGTGEADEQYF
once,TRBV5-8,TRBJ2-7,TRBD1,TGTGCCAGCAGCACTCGACAGGGATCACTCTCCTACGAGCAGTACTTC,CASSTRQGSLSYEQYF
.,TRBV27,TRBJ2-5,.,TGTGCCAGCAGTTCCTCGGGGCGAGAGACCCAGTACTTC,CASSSSGRETQYF
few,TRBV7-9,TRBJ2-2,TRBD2,TGTGCCAGCAGCTGGACTAGCGGGAGCGTAAGCACCGGGGAGCTGTTTTTT,CASSWTSGSVSTGELFF
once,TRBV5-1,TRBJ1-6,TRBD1,TGCGCCAGCAGCTGGGACAGGGGCTATAATTCACCCCTCCACTTT,CASSWDRGYNSPLHF
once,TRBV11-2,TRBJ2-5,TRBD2,TGTGCCAGCAGCTCAAGCCCCGGGACTAGCGGGAAAGAGACCCAGTACTTC,CASSSSPGTSGKETQYF
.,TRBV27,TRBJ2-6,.,TGTGCCAGCAGTTTATCGAGGGGGGCTGGGGCCAACGTCCTGACTTTC,CASSLSRGAGANVLTF
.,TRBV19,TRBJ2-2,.,TGTGCCAGTAGCCCCCTAGGGAACACCGGGGAGCTGTTTTTT,CASSPLGNTGELFF
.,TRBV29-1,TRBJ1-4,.,TGCAGCGTTTCAAGGGGCGAGAGTGAAAAACTGTTTTTT,CSVSRGESEKLFF
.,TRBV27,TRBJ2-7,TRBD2,TGTGCCAGCAGTCCATCTAGCGGGAGTAAGTCGTACGAGCAGTACTTC,CASSPSSGSKSYEQYF